Within the sample, the clone carrying this T cell receptor (beta chain) is large (0.1 to 1%). Its antigen is unidentified. These data originate in a study of CD4+ T cells in melanoma. Libraries were prepared by immunoSEQ multiplex PCR; TCRdb keeps only in-frame clonotypes and omits some of them. This table holds about 9,600 clones, around 84% found once. The study's findings and limits: CD8+ T cell, macrophage and B cell function reportedly correlated with neoantigen-specific CD4+ T cells. In melanoma, neoantigen-specific CD4+ T cells reportedly differed in differentiation state.

The clonotype comes from a human donor with melanoma. Sequencing was performed on cells from a culture (not recorded whether cultured in vitro).

CDR3 loop: CASSSDLQGSGYTF. DNA of the CDR3: TGTGCCAGCAGCTCCGATTTACAGGGGTCAGGCTACACCTTC. The chain employs TRBV11-2 and TRBJ1-2; 7 bases are a match to TRBD1. There are 14 residues in the CDR3. Germline assignment: CDR1 SGHAT and CDR2 FQNNGV. The ends lost 4 bases at V and 8 bases at J; junction bases unmatched: 10.